The 5 T cell receptor beta chains presented below share a single source sample, sequenced in a study of identical twins. TCRdb reprocessed the 5' RACE reads with MiXCR, giving one entry per CDR3 protein. The table lists approximately 490,000 distinct CDR3 sequences, more than 20% of them singletons. This same sample was also part of a study on yellow fever vaccine responses in identical twins.

Sequenced sample: CD4+ T cells sorted from blood. These TCRs come from a woman aged 18-29 years in good health.

The sample holds many counts of this clonotype. The gene calls are TRBV3-1 and TRBJ1-2; D unresolved. Trimming shortened V by 0 bases and J by 2 bases, and 1 base separated the two germline ends. CDR1 is LGHDT and CDR2 is YNNKEL in the germline V gene (reference sequence). There are 12 residues in the CDR3. CDR3 residues: CASSQENYGYTF. The CDR3 DNA reads TGTGCCAGCAGCCAAGAAAACTATGGCTACACCTTC. Drawing the rest from reference TRBV3-1 and TRBJ1-2, the complete variable domain is DTAVSQTPKYLVTQMGNDKSIKCEQNLGHDTMYWYKQDSKKFLKIMFSYNNKELIINETVPNRFSPKSPDKAHLNLHINSLELGDSAVYFCASSQENYGYTFGSGTRLTVV.

This clonotype was seen a handful of times. The CDR3 region has the DNA TGCGCCAGCAGTGACGGGACTAGAGGCGAGCAGTACTTC. Protein product: CASSDGTRGEQYF. V is TRBV10-1 and J is TRBJ2-7, with TRBD2 identical over 8 bases. The CDR3 extends over 13 amino acids. Trimming cost V 3 bases and J 6 bases; bases outside gene matches: 4. Germline V lookup: CDR1 WNHNN, CDR2 SYGVQD (reference sequence).

This clonotype was counted between two and nine times. The chain combines TRBV20-1 with TRBJ1-2; D gene unclear. Per germline, CDR1 DFQATT and CDR2 SNEGSKA (reference sequence). The length of the CDR3 is 12 residues. V gave up 1 base and J gave up 3 bases, with 6 bases separating them. CDR3 region: CSARVGYYGYTF. In nucleotides, the CDR3 is TGCAGTGCTAGAGTAGGGTACTATGGCTACACCTTC.

This sequence joins TRBV15 and TRBJ2-1, with D perhaps TRBD2 (5 bases). CDR3 length: 16 amino acids. Looked up from germline, CDR1 is LNHNV and CDR2 is YYDKDF (reference sequence). Trimming stripped 3 bases from V and 6 bases from J, with 18 bases between. The CDR3 region has the DNA TGTGCCACCAGCAGGAGAGGACCTAGCTCCGGCAATGAGCAGTTCTTC. Translating gives CATSRRGPSSGNEQFF.

The V and J genes are TRBV7-2 and TRBJ2-1; perhaps TRBD1 as D (5 bases). The CDR3 contains 15 residues. The germline CDR1 and CDR2 sequences are SGHTA and FQGNSA. V shed 5 bases and J shed 4 bases, with 15 bases lying between them. The CDR3: CASSLTGVIYNEQFF. The CDR3 DNA is TGTGCCAGCAGCCTTACAGGAGTCATTTACAATGAGCAGTTCTTC.